This T cell receptor beta chain is drawn from a study of T cells after yellow fever vaccination (dated by TCRdb to about 2019). Notes on the research overall: The SMART-Seq v4 Ultra Low Input RNA kit was used to prepare libraries from fractions with low cell numbers. To track T-cell clones before and after primary and booster YFV17D yellow fever vaccination, bulk TCR alpha and beta repertoires were sequenced longitudinally. Two healthy male donors made up the cohort, one aged 18 to 30 years and the other aged 30 to 39 years. Blood was collected at multiple timepoints before and after primary and secondary immunization, and bulk PBMC replicates and cell subsets were isolated. The paper's findings and limits, for the study overall: Most clones expanded after primary vaccination were re-detected after the booster (approximately 95% of CD4 and around 86% of CD8), suggesting broad memory maintenance. Only a couple of donors were included in the study, so the extent to which the findings can be generalized is limited. FACS-sorted repertoires could contain abundant contaminating clonotypes from the bulk population, so computational filtering was required. A small fraction of clonotypes appeared in both the CD4 and CD8 compartments, likely as a result of convergent recombination. Compared with the primary T-cell response, the secondary T-cell response was weaker but faster, peaking on day 5 rather than day 15.

As regards this clonotype: Its antigen is unknown. Base qualities are not provided; no much larger clone lies one nucleotide away.

Sequencing instrument: Illumina NovaSeq 6000. TCR cDNA was synthesized by 5'RACE template switching, which introduced a universal primer site and unique molecular identifiers. cDNA synthesis was primed from both the TCR alpha and TCR beta constant segments. Library amplification involved two PCR steps, and the second step added sample barcodes and sequencing adapters. Sequencing of libraries was performed on Illumina HiSeq 2500 (2x100 bp) or NovaSeq (2x150 bp). Concerning the study's data processing: Reads were demultiplexed and collapsed into UMI consensus sequences with MIGEC, and V(D)J alignment was performed with MiXCR. Clonotypes responding to the vaccine were identified with edgeR on replicate PBMC samples, with the criteria of FDR below 0.01 and a log2 fold change above 5 up to day 15. CD4 or CD8 identity was assigned to each bulk clonotype according to whether the clonotype was present at higher abundance in the sequenced CD4 repertoire or the sequenced CD8 repertoire. TCRdb reprocessing: public reads trimmed at Q25 with fastp, clones called with MiXCR, in-frame beta chains kept. For every CDR3 protein sequence, its rows merge into one entry that carries the most common genes and DNA. The V and J calls come from TCRdb's annotation, not from the publication. The sample includes about 220,000 distinct CDR3 sequences, with roughly 3% observed a single time. The ten largest clones add up to 2.5% to 3.5% of the sample.

The treatment or condition label, read with the paper, signifies: live attenuated yellow fever vaccine strain. A standard Ficoll-Paque protocol was used to isolate PBMCs from peripheral blood. CD4 and CD8 T-cell fractions were isolated with Dynabeads CD4 and CD8 positive selection kits. TriZol was used to extract RNA from bulk PBMCs, CD4 and CD8 fractions, and dextramer-positive and dextramer-negative fractions. CDR1 and CDR2 are drawn from the germline V gene (reference sequence): MNHNY, SVGAGI. At the junction V is shortened by 0 bases and J by 4 bases, with 7 bases in between. The CDR3 spans 14 residues, from the cysteine through the phenylalanine. CDR3 DNA is the only sequence kept; it has 42 bases, read in frame from the first base.

The sequence links TRBV6-6 to TRBJ2-1; the D gene is unclear. This specimen consisted of CD4+ T cells sorted from PBMCs, obtained 10 days after the yellow fever booster vaccination. The clonotype comes from a man aged 18 to 30 who received the YFV17D yellow fever vaccine. The CDR3 region has the sequence CASSYSRQYNEQFF. The DNA sequence reads TGTGCCAGCAGTTACTCTAGGCAGTACAATGAGCAGTTCTTC.